This TCR beta chain stems from a study of regulatory dendritic cells for organ transplantation. Findings of the study overall: Naive T cells showed high diversity, memory cells less, memory CD8+ least. Alloreactive memory CD8+ T cell pools varied considerably between individuals.

CFSE-labeled sorted T cells met regulatory or mature dendritic cells for around 5 days. Method: immunoSEQ multiplex PCR; TCRdb's copy keeps in-frame clones and lacks some. The table has 20,000 to 25,000 clones, 65% to 90% seen once. Points on this clone: The antigen is unknown.

This clonotype was sampled from a human donor in good health. Sequenced material: naive CD4+ T cells from blood cultured with dendritic cells. Documented subset: CD45RA+ naive T cells.

The CDR3 here is CASRIAGGRGDTQYF. The CDR3 coding sequence is TGTGCCAGCAGGATAGCGGGGGGGCGAGGAGATACGCAGTATTTT. The chain employs TRBV7-2 and TRBJ2-3, with 11 bases that match TRBD2. CDR3 length: 15 amino acids. The germline gives CDR1 SGHTA, CDR2 FQGNSA. Unmatched junction bases numbered 7, after V lost 6 bases and J lost 5 bases.